This entry is about one T cell receptor beta chain. The antigen is undetermined. The sample comes from a study of shared clonotypes between healthy human individuals. Regarding the study as a whole: The donor pool, a small one, limited the genetic and exposure-history diversity represented. The sharing of 5% to 6.5% of naive CD4 clonotypes was seen across a handful of donors.

TCRdb keeps only in-frame clones here, not all; method: immunoSEQ multiplex PCR. The repertoire has about 360,000 clones, about 70% of them found once; the top ten carry around 9.3%. V lost 5 bases and J lost 5; bases outside the gene matches: 5. Germline V lookup: CDR1 SGHTS, CDR2 YDEGEE. This CDR3 comprises 14 residues. Subsets obtained from CD4+ cells comprised CD45RA+ naive and CD45RA-negative memory cells. This chain connects TRBV5-8 to TRBJ2-5, with 11 bases identical to TRBD2. The sequenced sample consisted of memory CD4+ T cells sorted from blood. Subset specified: CD45RA-negative fraction. This receptor was obtained from a man aged 25-40 years in good health. The CDR3 loop is CASRIAGGRETQYF. CDR3 in DNA: TGTGCCAGCAGGATAGCGGGAGGGAGGGAGACCCAGTACTTC.